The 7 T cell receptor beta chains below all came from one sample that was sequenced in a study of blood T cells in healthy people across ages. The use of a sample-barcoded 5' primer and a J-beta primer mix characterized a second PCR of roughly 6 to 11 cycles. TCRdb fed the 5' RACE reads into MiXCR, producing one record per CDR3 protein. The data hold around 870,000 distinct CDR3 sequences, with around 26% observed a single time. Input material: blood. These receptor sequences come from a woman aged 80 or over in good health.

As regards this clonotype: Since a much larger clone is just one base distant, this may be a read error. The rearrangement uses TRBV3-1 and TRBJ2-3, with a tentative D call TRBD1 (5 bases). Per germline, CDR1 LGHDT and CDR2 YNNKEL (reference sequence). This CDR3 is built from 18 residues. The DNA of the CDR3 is TGTGCCAGCAGCCAAGATCTACGGGCTCGCCTTCTCACAGGTACGCAGTATTTT. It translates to CASSQDLRARLLTGTQYF.

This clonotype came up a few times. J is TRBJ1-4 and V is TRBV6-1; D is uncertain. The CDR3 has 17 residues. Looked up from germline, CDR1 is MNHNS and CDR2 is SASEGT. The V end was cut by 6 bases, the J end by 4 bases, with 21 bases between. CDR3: CASSPAGLGRFNEKLFF. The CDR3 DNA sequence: TGTGCCAGCAGCCCAGCCGGACTCGGACGGTTTAATGAAAAACTGTTTTTT.

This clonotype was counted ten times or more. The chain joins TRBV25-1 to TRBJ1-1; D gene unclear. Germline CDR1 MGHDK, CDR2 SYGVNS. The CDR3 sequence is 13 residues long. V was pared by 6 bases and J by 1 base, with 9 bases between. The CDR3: CASRDAGNTEAFF. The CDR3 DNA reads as TGTGCCAGCAGGGATGCGGGGAACACTGAAGCTTTCTTT.

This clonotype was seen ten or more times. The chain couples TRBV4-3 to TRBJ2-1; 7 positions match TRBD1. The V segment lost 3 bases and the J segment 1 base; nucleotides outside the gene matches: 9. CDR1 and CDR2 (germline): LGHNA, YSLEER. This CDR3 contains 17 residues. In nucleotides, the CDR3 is TGCGCCAGCAGCCAGCATACAGGGGTGGGATCCTACAATGAGCAGTTCTTC. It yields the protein CASSQHTGVGSYNEQFF.

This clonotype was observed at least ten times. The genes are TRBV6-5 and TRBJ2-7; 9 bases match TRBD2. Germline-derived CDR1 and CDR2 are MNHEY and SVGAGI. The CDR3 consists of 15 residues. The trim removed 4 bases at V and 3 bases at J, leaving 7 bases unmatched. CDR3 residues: CASSLSGGRFYEQYF. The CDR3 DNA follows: TGTGCCAGCAGTTTGAGCGGGGGGCGATTCTACGAGCAGTACTTC.

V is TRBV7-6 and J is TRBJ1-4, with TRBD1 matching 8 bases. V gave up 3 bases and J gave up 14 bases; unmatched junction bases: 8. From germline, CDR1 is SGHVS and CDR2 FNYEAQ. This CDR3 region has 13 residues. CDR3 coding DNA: TGTGCCAGCAGCTTGTGGACAGGGAGAGAGCTGTTTTTT. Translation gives CASSLWTGRELFF.

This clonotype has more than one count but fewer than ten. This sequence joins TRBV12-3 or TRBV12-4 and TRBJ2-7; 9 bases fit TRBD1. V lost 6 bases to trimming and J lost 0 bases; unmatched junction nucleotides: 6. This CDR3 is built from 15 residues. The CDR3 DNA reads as TGTGCCAGCAGGGAGGGACAGGGCCTCTCCTACGAGCAGTACTTC. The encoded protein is CASREGQGLSYEQYF.